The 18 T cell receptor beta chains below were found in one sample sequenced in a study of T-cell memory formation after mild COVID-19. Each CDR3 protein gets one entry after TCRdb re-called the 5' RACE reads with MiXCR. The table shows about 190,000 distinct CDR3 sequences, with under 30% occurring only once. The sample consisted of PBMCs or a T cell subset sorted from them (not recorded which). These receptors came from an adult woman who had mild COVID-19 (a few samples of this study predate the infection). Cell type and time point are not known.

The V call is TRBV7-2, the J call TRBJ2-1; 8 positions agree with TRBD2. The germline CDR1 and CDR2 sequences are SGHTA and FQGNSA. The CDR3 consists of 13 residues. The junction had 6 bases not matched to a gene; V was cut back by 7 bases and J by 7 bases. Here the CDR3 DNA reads TGTGCCAGCACGACTAGCGCGGGGAATGAGCAGTTCTTC. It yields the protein CASTTSAGNEQFF.

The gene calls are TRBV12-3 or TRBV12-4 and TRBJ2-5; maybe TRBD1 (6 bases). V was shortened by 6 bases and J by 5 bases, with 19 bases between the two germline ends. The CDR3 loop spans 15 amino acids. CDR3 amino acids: CASSHPSGVRETQYF. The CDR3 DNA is TGTGCCAGCAGCCACCCATCAGGGGTCCGGGAGACCCAGTACTTC.

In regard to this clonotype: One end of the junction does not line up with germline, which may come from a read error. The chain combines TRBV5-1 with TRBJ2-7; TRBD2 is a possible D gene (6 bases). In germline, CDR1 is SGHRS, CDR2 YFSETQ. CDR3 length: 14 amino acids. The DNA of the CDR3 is TGCGCAAGCAGCTGGGGGGTAGCTACCTACGAGCAGTACTTC. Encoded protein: CASSWGVATYEQYF. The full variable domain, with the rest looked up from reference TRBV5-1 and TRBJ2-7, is KAGVTQTPRYLIKTRGQQVTLSCSPISGHRSVSWYQQTPGQGLQFLFEYFSETQRNKGNFPGRFSGRQFSNSRSEMNVSTLELGDSALYLCASSWGVATYEQYFGPGTRLTVT.

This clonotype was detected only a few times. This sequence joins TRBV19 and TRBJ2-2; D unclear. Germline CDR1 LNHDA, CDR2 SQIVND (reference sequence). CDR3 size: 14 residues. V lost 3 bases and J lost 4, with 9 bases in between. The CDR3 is CASSIRTFTGELFF. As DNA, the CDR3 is TGTGCCAGTAGTATCCGGACGTTCACCGGGGAGCTGTTTTTT.

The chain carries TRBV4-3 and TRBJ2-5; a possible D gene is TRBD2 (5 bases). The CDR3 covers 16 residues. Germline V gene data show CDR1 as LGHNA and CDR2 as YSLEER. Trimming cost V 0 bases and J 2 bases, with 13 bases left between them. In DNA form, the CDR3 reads TGCGCCAGCAGCCAAGATCTAGCAGGAAGACAAGAGACCCAGTACTTC. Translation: CASSQDLAGRQETQYF.

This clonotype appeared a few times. CDR3 loop: CASSHSGLAGTYEQYF. DNA for the CDR3: TGTGCCAGCAGCCATTCGGGACTAGCGGGGACCTACGAGCAGTACTTC. The gene calls are TRBV14 and TRBJ2-7, with TRBD2 identical over 13 bases. Unmatched junction bases numbered 4, after V lost 3 bases and J lost 2 bases. The CDR3 loop spans 16 amino acids. Germline V gives CDR1 SGHDN, CDR2 FVKESK.

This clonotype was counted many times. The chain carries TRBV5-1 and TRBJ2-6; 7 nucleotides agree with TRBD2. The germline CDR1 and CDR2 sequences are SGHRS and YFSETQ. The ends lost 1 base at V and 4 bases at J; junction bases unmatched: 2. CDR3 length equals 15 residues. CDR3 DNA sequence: TGCGCCAGCAGCTTGAGCGGGGCCGGGGCCAACGTCCTGACTTTC. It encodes CASSLSGAGANVLTF. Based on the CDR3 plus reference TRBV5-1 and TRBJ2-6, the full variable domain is KAGVTQTPRYLIKTRGQQVTLSCSPISGHRSVSWYQQTPGQGLQFLFEYFSETQRNKGNFPGRFSGRQFSNSRSEMNVSTLELGDSALYLCASSLSGAGANVLTFGAGSRLTVL.

The chain's CDR3 is CASSLRDNSYEQYF. In nucleotides, the CDR3 is TGCGCCAGCAGCCTCCGGGACAACTCCTACGAGCAGTACTTC. The rearrangement uses TRBV5-1 and TRBJ2-7; D perhaps matches TRBD1 (6 bases). Germline V gene data show CDR1 as SGHRS and CDR2 as YFSETQ. Trimming took 4 bases from V and 0 from J, leaving 11 bases between them. This CDR3 has 14 amino acids.

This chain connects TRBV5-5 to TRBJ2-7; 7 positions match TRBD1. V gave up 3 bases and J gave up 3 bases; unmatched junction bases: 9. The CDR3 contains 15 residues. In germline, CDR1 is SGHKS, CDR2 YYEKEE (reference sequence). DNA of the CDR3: TGTGCCAGCAGCTATGGGACAGCTACCCGCTACGAGCAGTACTTC. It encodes CASSYGTATRYEQYF.

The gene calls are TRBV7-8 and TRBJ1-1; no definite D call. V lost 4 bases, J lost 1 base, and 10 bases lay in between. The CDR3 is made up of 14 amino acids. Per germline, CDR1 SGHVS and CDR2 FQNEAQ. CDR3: CASSSTRQNTEAFF. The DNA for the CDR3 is TGTGCCAGCAGCTCAACCCGACAGAACACTGAAGCTTTCTTT.

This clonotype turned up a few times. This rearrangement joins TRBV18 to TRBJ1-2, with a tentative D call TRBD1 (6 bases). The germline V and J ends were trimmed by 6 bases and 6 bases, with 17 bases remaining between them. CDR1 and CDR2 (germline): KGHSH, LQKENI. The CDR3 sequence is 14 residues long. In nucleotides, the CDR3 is TGTGCCAGCTCCCGGACGGGGGGGGCACATGGCTACACCTTC. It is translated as CASSRTGGAHGYTF.

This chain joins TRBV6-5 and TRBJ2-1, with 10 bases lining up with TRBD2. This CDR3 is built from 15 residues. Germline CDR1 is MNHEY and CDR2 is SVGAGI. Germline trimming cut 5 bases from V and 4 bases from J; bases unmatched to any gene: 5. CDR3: CASSTTSGTYNEQFF. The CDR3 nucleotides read TGTGCCAGCAGTACAACTAGCGGGACTTACAATGAGCAGTTCTTC.

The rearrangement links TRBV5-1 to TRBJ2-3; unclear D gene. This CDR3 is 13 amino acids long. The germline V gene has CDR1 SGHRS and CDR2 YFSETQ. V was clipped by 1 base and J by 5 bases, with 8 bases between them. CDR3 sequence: CASSLIPIDTQYF. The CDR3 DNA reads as TGCGCCAGCAGCTTGATCCCGATAGATACGCAGTATTTT.

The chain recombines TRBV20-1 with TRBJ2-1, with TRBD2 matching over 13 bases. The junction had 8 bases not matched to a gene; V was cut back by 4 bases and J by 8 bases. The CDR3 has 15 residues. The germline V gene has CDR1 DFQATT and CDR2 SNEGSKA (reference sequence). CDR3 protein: CSAKTGTSGIDEQFF. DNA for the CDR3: TGCAGTGCTAAAACCGGGACTAGCGGGATCGATGAGCAGTTCTTC.

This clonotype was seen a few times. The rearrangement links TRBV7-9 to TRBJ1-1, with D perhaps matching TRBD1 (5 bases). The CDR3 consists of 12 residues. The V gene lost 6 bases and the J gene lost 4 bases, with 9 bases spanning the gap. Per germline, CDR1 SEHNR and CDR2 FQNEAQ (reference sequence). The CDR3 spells CASRPGGTEAFF. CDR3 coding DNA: TGTGCCAGCAGACCCGGGGGCACTGAAGCTTTCTTT. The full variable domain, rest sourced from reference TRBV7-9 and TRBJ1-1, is DTGVSQNPRHKITKRGQNVTFRCDPISEHNRLYWYRQTLGQGPEFLTYFQNEAQLEKSRLLSDRFSAERPKGSFSTLEIQRTEQGDSAMYLCASRPGGTEAFFGQGTRLTVV.

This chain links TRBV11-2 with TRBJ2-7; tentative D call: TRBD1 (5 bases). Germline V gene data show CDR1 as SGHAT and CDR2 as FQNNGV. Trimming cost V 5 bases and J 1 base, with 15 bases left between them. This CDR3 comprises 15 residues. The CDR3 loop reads CASSTSDSLSYEQYF. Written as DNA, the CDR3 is TGTGCCAGCAGCACCTCTGACAGCCTATCCTACGAGCAGTACTTC.

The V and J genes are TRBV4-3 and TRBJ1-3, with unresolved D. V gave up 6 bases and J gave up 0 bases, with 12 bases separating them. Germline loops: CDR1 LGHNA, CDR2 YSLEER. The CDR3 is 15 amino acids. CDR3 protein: CASSPTVGSGNTIYF. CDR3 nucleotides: TGCGCCAGCAGTCCGACGGTGGGCTCTGGAAACACCATATATTTT.

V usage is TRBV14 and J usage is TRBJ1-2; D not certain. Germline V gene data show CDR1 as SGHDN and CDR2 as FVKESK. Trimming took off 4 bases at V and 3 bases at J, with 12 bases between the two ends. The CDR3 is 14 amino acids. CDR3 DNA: TGTGCCAGCAGCCCAGCTCACGGATACTATGGCTACACCTTC. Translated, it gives CASSPAHGYYGYTF.